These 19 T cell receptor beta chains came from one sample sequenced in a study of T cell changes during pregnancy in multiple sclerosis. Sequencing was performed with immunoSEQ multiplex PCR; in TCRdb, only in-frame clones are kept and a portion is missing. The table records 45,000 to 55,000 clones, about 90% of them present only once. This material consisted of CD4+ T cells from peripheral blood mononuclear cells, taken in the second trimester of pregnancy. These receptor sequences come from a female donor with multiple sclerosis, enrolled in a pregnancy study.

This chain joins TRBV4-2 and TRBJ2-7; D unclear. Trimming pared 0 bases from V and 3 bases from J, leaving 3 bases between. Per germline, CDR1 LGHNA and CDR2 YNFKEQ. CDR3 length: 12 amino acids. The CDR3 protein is CASSQDVYEQYF. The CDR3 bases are TGTGCCAGCAGCCAAGACGTCTACGAGCAGTACTTC.

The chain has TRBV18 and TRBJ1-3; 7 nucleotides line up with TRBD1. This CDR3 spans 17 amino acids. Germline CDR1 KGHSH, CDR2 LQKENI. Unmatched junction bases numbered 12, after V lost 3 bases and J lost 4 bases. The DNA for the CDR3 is TGTGCCAGCTCACCGGCAGGGGGACGCTCGGGAGGAAACACCATATATTTT. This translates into CASSPAGGRSGGNTIYF.

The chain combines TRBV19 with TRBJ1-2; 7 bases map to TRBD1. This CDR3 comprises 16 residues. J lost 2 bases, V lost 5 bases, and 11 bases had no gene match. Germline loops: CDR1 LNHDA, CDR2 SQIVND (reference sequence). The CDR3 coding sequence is TGTGCCAGTAGTCGGACAGGCCTTGAACCCAACTATGGCTACACCTTC. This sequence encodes CASSRTGLEPNYGYTF.

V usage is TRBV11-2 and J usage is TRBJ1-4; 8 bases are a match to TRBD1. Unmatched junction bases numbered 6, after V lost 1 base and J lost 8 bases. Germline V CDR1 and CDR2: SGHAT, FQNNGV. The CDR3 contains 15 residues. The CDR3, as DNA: TGTGCCAGCAGCTTAGGGACAGGGAAGGAGGAAAAACTGTTTTTT. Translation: CASSLGTGKEEKLFF.

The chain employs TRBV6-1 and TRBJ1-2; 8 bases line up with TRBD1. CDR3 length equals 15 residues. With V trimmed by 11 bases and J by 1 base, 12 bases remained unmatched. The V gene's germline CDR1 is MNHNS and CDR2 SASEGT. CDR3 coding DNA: TGTGCCGGTACGGGACAGGACCCCTATAACTATGGCTACACCTTC. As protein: CAGTGQDPYNYGYTF.

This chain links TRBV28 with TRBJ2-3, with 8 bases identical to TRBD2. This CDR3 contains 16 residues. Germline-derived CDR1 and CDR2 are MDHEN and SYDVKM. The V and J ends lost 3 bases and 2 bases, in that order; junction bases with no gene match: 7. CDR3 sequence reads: CASSFLAGGNTDTQYF. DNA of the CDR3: TGTGCCAGCAGTTTTCTCGCGGGAGGAAACACAGATACGCAGTATTTT.

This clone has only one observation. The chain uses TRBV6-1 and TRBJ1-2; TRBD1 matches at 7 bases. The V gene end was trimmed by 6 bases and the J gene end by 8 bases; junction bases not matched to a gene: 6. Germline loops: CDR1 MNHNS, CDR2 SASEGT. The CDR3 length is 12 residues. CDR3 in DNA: TGTGCCAGCAGCAGAAGGGGGCAGGGCTACACCTTC. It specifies CASSRRGQGYTF.

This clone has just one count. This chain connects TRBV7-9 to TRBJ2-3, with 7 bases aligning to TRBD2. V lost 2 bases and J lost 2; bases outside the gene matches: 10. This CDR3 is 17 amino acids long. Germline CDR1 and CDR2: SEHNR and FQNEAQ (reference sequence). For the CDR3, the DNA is TGTGCCAGCAGCTTATCCTTCGGGGGAGGGACCACAGATACGCAGTATTTT. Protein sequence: CASSLSFGGGTTDTQYF.

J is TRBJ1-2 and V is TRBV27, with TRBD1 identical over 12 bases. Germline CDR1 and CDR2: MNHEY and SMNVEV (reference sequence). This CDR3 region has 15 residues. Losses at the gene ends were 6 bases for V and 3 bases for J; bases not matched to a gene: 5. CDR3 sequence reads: CASSLGTGGHYGYTF. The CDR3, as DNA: TGTGCCAGCAGCCTCGGGACAGGGGGCCACTATGGCTACACCTTC.

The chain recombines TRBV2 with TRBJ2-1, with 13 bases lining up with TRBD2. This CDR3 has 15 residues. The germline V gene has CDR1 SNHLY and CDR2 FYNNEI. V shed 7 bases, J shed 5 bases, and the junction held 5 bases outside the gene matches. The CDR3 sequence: CASTRLAGGHNEQFF. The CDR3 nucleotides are TGTGCCAGCACGAGACTAGCGGGAGGCCACAATGAGCAGTTCTTC.

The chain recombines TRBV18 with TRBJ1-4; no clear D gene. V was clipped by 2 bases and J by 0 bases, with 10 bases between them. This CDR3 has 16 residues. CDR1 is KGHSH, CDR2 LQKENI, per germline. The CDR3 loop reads CASSPVLTTTNEKLFF. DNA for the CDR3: TGTGCCAGCTCACCAGTTCTGACAACAACTAATGAAAAACTGTTTTTT.

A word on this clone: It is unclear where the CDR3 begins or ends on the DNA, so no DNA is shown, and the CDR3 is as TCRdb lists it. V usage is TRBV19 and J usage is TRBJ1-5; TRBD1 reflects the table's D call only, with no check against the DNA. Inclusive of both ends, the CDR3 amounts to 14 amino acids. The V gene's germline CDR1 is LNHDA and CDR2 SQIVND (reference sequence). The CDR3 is CASSILADNQPQHF.

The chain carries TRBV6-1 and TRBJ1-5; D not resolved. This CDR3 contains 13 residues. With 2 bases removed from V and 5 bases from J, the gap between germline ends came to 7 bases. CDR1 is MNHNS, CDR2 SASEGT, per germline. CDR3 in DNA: TGTGCCAGCAGTGAATGGCGGTATCAGCCCCAGCATTTT. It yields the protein CASSEWRYQPQHF.

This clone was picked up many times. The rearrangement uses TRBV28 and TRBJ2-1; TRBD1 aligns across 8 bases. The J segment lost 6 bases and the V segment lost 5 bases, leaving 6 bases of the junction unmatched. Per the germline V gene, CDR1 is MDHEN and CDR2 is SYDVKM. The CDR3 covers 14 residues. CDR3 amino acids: CASSPGQDFNEQFF. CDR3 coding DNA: TGTGCCAGCAGTCCGGGACAGGACTTCAATGAGCAGTTCTTC.

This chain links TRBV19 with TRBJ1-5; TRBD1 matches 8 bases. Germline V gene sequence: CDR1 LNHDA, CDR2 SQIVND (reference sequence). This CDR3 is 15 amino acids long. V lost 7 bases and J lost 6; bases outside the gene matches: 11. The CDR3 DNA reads TGTGCCAGTACCCCAGGGGCAGGGGGCGGTCAGCCCCAGCATTTT. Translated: CASTPGAGGGQPQHF.

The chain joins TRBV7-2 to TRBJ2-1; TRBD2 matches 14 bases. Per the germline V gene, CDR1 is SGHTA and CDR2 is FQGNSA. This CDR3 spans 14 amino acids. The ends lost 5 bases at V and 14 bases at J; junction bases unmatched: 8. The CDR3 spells CASSARLAGGPEFF. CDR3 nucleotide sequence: TGTGCCAGCAGCGCCCGACTAGCGGGAGGGCCGGAGTTCTTC.

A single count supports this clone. CDR3 nucleotides: TGTGCCAGTAGCCCCGGGACAGATACGCAGTATTTT. Amino acid sequence: CASSPGTDTQYF. The rearrangement links TRBV19 to TRBJ2-3; D ambiguous. V was pared by 6 bases and J by 3 bases, with 7 bases between. In germline, CDR1 is LNHDA, CDR2 SQIVND (reference sequence). The CDR3 has 12 residues.

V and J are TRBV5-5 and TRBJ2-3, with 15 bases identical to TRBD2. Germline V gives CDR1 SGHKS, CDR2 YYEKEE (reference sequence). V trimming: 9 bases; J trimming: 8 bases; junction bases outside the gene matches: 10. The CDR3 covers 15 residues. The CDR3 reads CATDGLAGGPSTQYF. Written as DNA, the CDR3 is TGTGCCACTGACGGACTAGCGGGAGGGCCTAGTACGCAGTATTTT.

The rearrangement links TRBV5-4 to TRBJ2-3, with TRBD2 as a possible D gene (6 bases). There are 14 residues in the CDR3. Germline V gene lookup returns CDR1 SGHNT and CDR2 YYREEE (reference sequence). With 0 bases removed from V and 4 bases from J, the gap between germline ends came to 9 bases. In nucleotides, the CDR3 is TGTGCCAGCAGCTTGGGCGGGGCCGCAGATACGCAGTATTTT. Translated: CASSLGGAADTQYF.